This T cell receptor (beta chain) was captured in a study of OX40 agonist ivuxolimab in advanced cancers. In the study overall: Patients were dosed intravenously with ivuxolimab at 0.01 to 10 mg/kg every 2 weeks. General study points: At 0.1 to 3.0 mg/kg and by week 6, clonal expansion occurred in CD4+ and CD8+ blood T cells. Among T cells, CD8+ cells averaged more expanded clones than CD4+ cells.

V lost 4 bases to trimming and J lost 2 bases; unmatched junction nucleotides: 16. The CDR3 is 18 residues long. The germline CDR1 and CDR2 sequences are SNHLY and FYNNEI. Measured with immunoSEQ multiplex PCR; TCRdb has only the in-frame clones, and not every one. Of tens of thousands of clones listed, around 80% are singletons. By share of the sample, this clone is medium-sized. Its antigen is not known. The sequence was collected from an adult with an advanced solid tumor such as melanoma, head and neck, liver or kidney cancer. The material was CD4+ or CD8+ T cells sorted from blood, obtained in a trial of the OX40 agonist ivuxolimab. The genes are TRBV2 and TRBJ2-7; 8 bases agree with TRBD1. Here the CDR3 reads CASSVGEMMDRVTYEQYF. CDR3 coding DNA: TGTGCCAGCAGTGTAGGAGAGATGATGGACAGGGTTACCTACGAGCAGTACTTC. Supplemented by reference TRBV2 and TRBJ2-7, the full variable domain reads EPEVTQTPSHQVTQMGQEVILRCVPISNHLYFYWYRQILGQKVEFLVSFYNNEISEKSEIFDDQFSVERPDGSNFTLKIRSTKLEDSAMYFCASSVGEMMDRVTYEQYFGPGTRLTVT.